This T cell receptor beta chain was sequenced in a study of T cells in Graves' hyperthyroidism and ophthalmopathy. For the study at large: Any treatment followed the collection of peripheral blood at initial diagnosis. Study-level results: A model built on 13 V-J features separated ophthalmopathy from stable hyperthyroidism. The model foresaw ophthalmopathy a median approximately 6.3 months prior to onset.

From RNA transcripts, TCR beta CDR3 regions were amplified. Using the HTBI primer set, a first-round RT-PCR was run on the TCR CDR3. TCRdb fed the multiplex PCR reads into MiXCR, producing one record per CDR3 protein. The repertoire consists of approximately 690,000 distinct CDR3 sequences, with approximately 15% occurring once and the leading ten covering 9.5% to 15%. Losses at the gene ends were 0 bases for V and 4 bases for J; bases not matched to a gene: 14. CDR1 and CDR2 (germline): DFQATT, SNEGSKA (reference sequence). The CDR3 runs 17 residues. Exclusion criteria comprised uncontrolled infection, other autoimmune disease, pregnancy or lactation. This clonotype was recorded at least ten times. Its antigen is not known.

This TCR was recovered from a woman aged 45-59 years with Graves' ophthalmopathy. The chain uses TRBV20-1 and TRBJ2-7; 8 bases align to TRBD2. The sequenced material came from blood. The CDR3 loop is CSAREGLRTSRVYEQYF. The CDR3 DNA follows: TGCAGTGCTAGAGAGGGTCTGAGGACTAGCAGGGTTTACGAGCAGTACTTC.